Each of the 23 T cell receptor beta chains below was sequenced from the same sample in a study of T cells in Graves' hyperthyroidism and ophthalmopathy. Regions amplified from RNA transcripts were the TCR beta CDR3 regions. During a first-round RT-PCR of the TCR CDR3, the HTBI primer set was used. Each CDR3 protein is one row after TCRdb ran MiXCR on the multiplex PCR reads. The sample has 750,000 to 950,000 distinct CDR3 sequences, around 38% seen once. Sequenced material: blood. The receptor set was obtained from a man between 18 and 35 years old with Graves' hyperthyroidism.

This clonotype was recorded a few times. The gene calls are TRBV20-1 and TRBJ2-7, with D possibly being TRBD2 (5 bases). The germline V gene has CDR1 DFQATT and CDR2 SNEGSKA (reference sequence). The germline V and J ends were trimmed by 5 bases and 7 bases, with 21 bases remaining between them. The CDR3 is made up of 14 amino acids. CDR3 in amino acids: CSAGPRDRPWEQYF. The CDR3, as DNA: TGCAGTGCTGGCCCTCGGGATCGTCCTTGGGAGCAGTACTTC.

The chain carries TRBV20-1 and TRBJ1-5; D unresolved. This CDR3 spans 11 amino acids. V dropped 5 bases and J dropped 7 bases, with 9 bases sitting between them. The germline V gene has CDR1 DFQATT and CDR2 SNEGSKA (reference sequence). CDR3 bases: TGCAGTGCTGGCTACAAACAGCCCCAGCATTTT. Its translation: CSAGYKQPQHF.

V is TRBV4-1 and J is TRBJ1-1; TRBD1 matches at 8 bases. Losses at the gene ends were 0 bases for V and 0 bases for J; bases not matched to a gene: 3. Germline assignment: CDR1 MGHRA and CDR2 YSYEKL. The CDR3 sequence is 16 residues long. The CDR3 loop is CASSQETGVMNTEAFF. CDR3 bases: TGCGCCAGCAGCCAAGAGACAGGGGTGATGAACACTGAAGCTTTCTTT.

This clonotype was seen more than once but under ten times. The chain uses TRBV5-1 and TRBJ1-2; D possibly corresponds to TRBD1 (5 bases). Trimming shortened V by 2 bases and J by 8 bases, and 10 bases separated the two germline ends. This CDR3 has 12 amino acids. Germline V gene data show CDR1 as SGHRS and CDR2 as YFSETQ. The CDR3 is CASSFGGDGYTF. CDR3 nucleotide sequence: TGCGCCAGCAGCTTTGGGGGTGACGGCTACACCTTC.

This clonotype appeared many times. This chain links TRBV5-1 with TRBJ2-7, with 7 bases that match TRBD1. Looked up from germline, CDR1 is SGHRS and CDR2 is YFSETQ. The CDR3 runs to 12 residues. Losses at the gene ends were 5 bases for V and 7 bases for J; bases not matched to a gene: 6. The CDR3 DNA is TGCGCCAGCAGGGGACAGAGGGTAGAGCAGTACTTC. It is translated as CASRGQRVEQYF.

Worth noting for this clonotype: This may be a read error: a much more frequent sequence differs by one nucleotide. This sequence joins TRBV7-6 and TRBJ2-7; D might be TRBD1 or TRBD2, each matching 5 bases. The CDR3 length is 14 residues. Germline CDR1 is SGHVS and CDR2 is FNYEAQ. V dropped 1 base and J dropped 6 bases, with 13 bases sitting between them. The CDR3 sequence is CASSLDEGPFEQYF. CDR3 in DNA: TGTGCCAGCAGCTTAGACGAGGGACCCTTCGAGCAGTACTTC.

The table lists this clonotype with many counts. The genes are TRBV20-1 and TRBJ2-5; 10 bases agree with TRBD2. J lost 5 bases, V lost 5 bases, and 11 bases had no gene match. The CDR3 has 15 amino acids. The germline V gene encodes CDR1 DFQATT and CDR2 SNEGSKA (reference sequence). CDR3 sequence: CSASRSAGGRETQYF. CDR3 DNA: TGCAGTGCTTCCCGGTCAGCGGGGGGGCGGGAGACCCAGTACTTC.

This clonotype was recorded at least ten times. This sequence joins TRBV29-1 and TRBJ2-7; weak D call: TRBD2 (6 bases). Germline CDR1 SQVTM, CDR2 ANQGSEA. The germline V and J ends were trimmed by 4 bases and 3 bases, with 10 bases remaining between them. The CDR3 is 12 amino acids. The CDR3 sequence is CSVGEADYEQYF. CDR3 DNA: TGCAGCGTTGGGGAGGCGGACTACGAGCAGTACTTC.

This clonotype occurred a few times. The chain uses TRBV5-5 and TRBJ2-7; unclear D gene. The CDR3 spans 13 residues. Looked up from germline, CDR1 is SGHKS and CDR2 is YYEKEE (reference sequence). V was pared by 6 bases and J by 7 bases, with 17 bases between. The CDR3 DNA reads as TGTGCCAGCATCCACCCGGAGTCGAGGGAGCAGTACTTC. Translated, it gives CASIHPESREQYF.

The chain employs TRBV7-2 and TRBJ1-1; 7 bases fit TRBD1. V dropped 5 bases and J dropped 4; count of bases not matched to a gene: 7. CDR1 and CDR2 (germline): SGHTA, FQGNSA. The CDR3 covers 14 residues. CDR3 sequence (DNA): TGTGCCAGCAGCCTACAGGGGATGAGCACTGAAGCTTTCTTT. This gives the protein CASSLQGMSTEAFF.

The V call is TRBV2, the J call TRBJ1-1; D not certain. CDR3 size: 12 residues. Trimming removed 7 bases from V and 10 bases from J, with 16 bases in between. Germline V gives CDR1 SNHLY, CDR2 FYNNEI. CDR3 in amino acids: CASTGSIGGAFF. In nucleotides, the CDR3 is TGTGCCAGCACCGGTAGTATAGGAGGAGCTTTCTTT.

This clonotype was found once. The genes are TRBV6-5 and TRBJ1-4; D gene uncertain. This CDR3 contains 14 residues. Germline V gene data show CDR1 as MNHEY and CDR2 as SVGAGI. The V end lost 4 bases, the J end lost 4 bases, and 10 bases lay between the germline ends. DNA for the CDR3: TGTGCCAGCAGTTCCGACGGATATAATGAAAAACTGTTTTTT. This codes for CASSSDGYNEKLFF.

This clonotype has ten or more counts. The chain combines TRBV29-1 with TRBJ1-4; a weak D match, TRBD1 (6 bases). The CDR3 is 15 amino acids. CDR1 is SQVTM, CDR2 ANQGSEA, per germline. Between the trimmed V and J ends, which lost 4 bases and 7 bases, there was a span of 19 bases. The CDR3 loop is CSVGANREDGEKLFF. The CDR3 DNA reads as TGCAGCGTTGGGGCAAACAGGGAGGACGGTGAAAAACTGTTTTTT.

Regarding this clonotype: A much larger clone is a single base away; this may be a read error. The chain carries TRBV11-2 and TRBJ1-5; no reliable D call. Trimming took off 4 bases at V and 4 bases at J, with 8 bases between the two ends. The CDR3 is 13 amino acids. Germline CDR1 reads SGHAT; CDR2 reads FQNNGV. The CDR3 sequence: CASSYDMNQPQHF. As DNA, the CDR3 is TGTGCCAGCAGCTACGACATGAATCAGCCCCAGCATTTT.

This clonotype has a count of ten or more. The rearrangement links TRBV29-1 to TRBJ2-5; D gene uncertain. The V gene's germline CDR1 is SQVTM and CDR2 ANQGSEA. V was clipped by 6 bases and J by 4 bases, with 9 bases between them. This CDR3 is 11 amino acids long. CDR3: CSVRVSETQYF. The CDR3 nucleotides read TGCAGCGTCAGAGTCTCAGAGACCCAGTACTTC. The full variable domain, completed using reference TRBV29-1 and TRBJ2-5, is SAVISQKPSRDICQRGTSLTIQCQVDSQVTMMFWYRQQPGQSLTLIATANQGSEATYESGFVIDKFPISRPNLTFSTLTVSNMSPEDSSIYLCSVRVSETQYFGPGTRLLVL.

This clonotype appeared a few times. This chain uses TRBV12-3 or TRBV12-4 with TRBJ1-2, with D tentatively TRBD1 (5 bases). The CDR3 is 13 residues long. V was trimmed by 3 bases and J by 6 bases, leaving 11 bases between them. CDR3: CASSFRALNGYTF. DNA for the CDR3: TGTGCCAGCAGTTTCAGGGCGCTAAATGGCTACACCTTC.

The chain carries TRBV2 and TRBJ2-2, with 11 bases lining up with TRBD2. Germline loops: CDR1 SNHLY, CDR2 FYNNEI. The V and J ends lost 4 bases and 7 bases, in that order; junction bases with no gene match: 14. This CDR3 contains 18 residues. CDR3 DNA: TGTGCCAGCAGTGTTTCGGGTAGCGGGAGGGCCAGGAGCGGGGAGCTGTTTTTT. Protein: CASSVSGSGRARSGELFF.

The CDR3 DNA follows: TGTGCCAGCAGTTACGCCCCCGGGGAGGGGGCTTATGGCTACACCTTC. Residues: CASSYAPGEGAYGYTF. This sequence joins TRBV7-4 and TRBJ1-2, with 7 bases fitting TRBD1. Germline CDR1 and CDR2: SGHVT and SQSDAQ. J was trimmed by 5 bases and V by 6 bases; bases with no gene match: 15. This CDR3 is 16 amino acids long.

The chain couples TRBV6-6 to TRBJ1-2; no firm D call. This CDR3 is 13 amino acids long. V dropped 0 bases and J dropped 6 bases, with 8 bases sitting between them. Germline V CDR1 and CDR2: MNHNY, SVGAGI (reference sequence). Here the CDR3 DNA reads TGTGCCAGCAGTTACTCAGGGTCCGATGGCTACACCTTC. This sequence encodes CASSYSGSDGYTF.

This clonotype was observed a handful of times. The chain joins TRBV7-3 to TRBJ2-7, with D tentatively TRBD2 (6 bases). V was trimmed by 5 bases and J by 6 bases, leaving 11 bases between them. This CDR3 has 12 residues. Germline V CDR1 and CDR2: SGHTA, FQGTGA. CDR3 nucleotides: TGTGCCAGCAGCCAAGGAGGGTCCGAGCAGTACTTC. It yields the protein CASSQGGSEQYF.

This clonotype has a count of ten or more. The chain carries TRBV29-1 and TRBJ1-1, with 11 bases lining up with TRBD1. V dropped 5 bases and J dropped 3; count of bases not matched to a gene: 2. CDR3 length equals 13 residues. Germline V gene sequence: CDR1 SQVTM, CDR2 ANQGSEA. Here the CDR3 reads CSVWGQGDTEAFF. The CDR3 nucleotides are TGCAGCGTTTGGGGACAGGGGGACACTGAAGCTTTCTTT.

The rearrangement links TRBV2 to TRBJ2-2, with D perhaps TRBD1 or TRBD2 (5 bases each). Trimming stripped 6 bases from V and 4 bases from J, with 15 bases between. Germline lookup yields CDR1 SNHLY and CDR2 FYNNEI. The CDR3 has 15 residues. In DNA, the CDR3 is TGTGCCAGCAGCGACCGGGACCAAGGCACCGGGGAGCTGTTTTTT. This encodes CASSDRDQGTGELFF.

A note on this clonotype: One end of the junction is discordant with germline, which a read error may explain. The chain links TRBV7-9 to TRBJ2-7; D is uncertain. CDR1 SEHNR and CDR2 FQNEAQ come from the germline V gene (reference sequence). This CDR3 is 14 amino acids long. The CDR3 here is CASSLLTVTYEQYF. The CDR3 DNA reads TGCGCCAGCAGCCTTCTCACAGTTACCTACGAGCAGTACTTC.